The 29 T cell receptor beta chains presented below share a single source sample, sequenced in a study of PD-1 blockade in classical Hodgkin lymphoma. Time point meaning: cycle 4 day 1 (C4D1), after six to seven weeks of nivolumab. Relapses following autologous stem cell transplantation were seen in all patients, with brentuximab vedotin exposure varying. Magnetic negative selection was used to purify CD4+ T cells from PBMCs that had been thawed. The table came from immunoSEQ multiplex PCR; TCRdb's copy has only in-frame clones and leaves some out. The sample has around 31,000 clones, roughly 80% seen once. The specimen comprised CD4+ T cells from blood, sampled before the fourth cycle of nivolumab. Receptor source: a human donor with classical Hodgkin lymphoma.

This chain links TRBV13 with TRBJ1-2; D is unclear. Trimming removed 1 base at V and 3 bases at J, with 15 bases between. CDR3 size: 16 residues. The germline gives CDR1 PRHDT, CDR2 FYEKMQ (reference sequence). CDR3 residues: CASSLEGTRSDYGYTF. CDR3 coding DNA: TGTGCCAGCAGCTTAGAGGGTACCAGGAGCGACTATGGCTACACCTTC. Based on the CDR3 plus reference TRBV13 and TRBJ1-2, the full variable domain is AAGVIQSPRHLIKEKRETATLKCYPIPRHDTVYWYQQGPGQDPQFLISFYEKMQSDKGSIPDRFSAQQFSDYHSELNMSSLELGDSALYFCASSLEGTRSDYGYTFGSGTRLTVV.

The chain uses TRBV5-1 and TRBJ1-2, with a weak D call TRBD1 (5 bases). Germline V gene data show CDR1 as SGHRS and CDR2 as YFSETQ. With 1 base removed from V and 2 bases from J, the gap between germline ends came to 9 bases. This CDR3 has 14 residues. The CDR3 here is CASSLSGRNYGYTF. The CDR3 nucleotides read TGCGCCAGCAGCTTGTCGGGACGCAACTATGGCTACACCTTC. Full variable domain (rest looked up from reference TRBV5-1 and TRBJ1-2): KAGVTQTPRYLIKTRGQQVTLSCSPISGHRSVSWYQQTPGQGLQFLFEYFSETQRNKGNFPGRFSGRQFSNSRSEMNVSTLELGDSALYLCASSLSGRNYGYTFGSGTRLTVV.

The chain employs TRBV7-2 and TRBJ1-3; the match to TRBD1 covers 8 bases. CDR1 and CDR2 from the germline V gene are SGHTA and FQGNSA. Trimming removed 5 bases from V and 3 bases from J; junction bases left unmatched: 6. The CDR3 extends over 15 amino acids. CDR3 amino acids: CASSPGQGLGNTIYF. In DNA form, the CDR3 reads TGTGCCAGCAGCCCCGGACAGGGACTTGGAAACACCATATATTTT.

This clone was detected only a few times. The V and J genes are TRBV2 and TRBJ1-5; 7 positions match TRBD1. Trimming at V came to 4 bases and at J to 4 bases, leaving 4 bases not matched to a gene. The CDR3 is 14 amino acids. From germline, CDR1 is SNHLY and CDR2 FYNNEI. The CDR3 coding sequence is TGTGCCAGCAGTGTGCAGGGACAGAATCAGCCCCAGCATTTT. It translates to CASSVQGQNQPQHF.

The chain couples TRBV30 to TRBJ1-3, with unresolved D. The V and J ends lost 4 bases and 4 bases respectively, with 14 bases between them. CDR1 is GTSNPN, CDR2 SVGIG, per germline (reference sequence). This CDR3 has 14 residues. The CDR3 reads CAWTPLTWGNTIYF. The CDR3 nucleotides are TGTGCCTGGACCCCCTTAACGTGGGGAAACACCATATATTTT.

The chain is built from TRBV4-2 and TRBJ1-1, with TRBD1 identical over 8 bases. The V and J ends lost 6 bases and 5 bases, in that order; junction bases with no gene match: 17. Germline loops: CDR1 LGHNA, CDR2 YNFKEQ. The CDR3 has 17 amino acids. This chain's CDR3 is CASSLLSGGPGGTEAFF. The CDR3 DNA reads TGTGCCAGCAGTCTCCTCTCAGGGGGCCCAGGGGGGACTGAAGCTTTCTTT.

The rearrangement links TRBV28 to TRBJ1-4, with 7 nucleotides matching TRBD1. The germline CDR1 and CDR2 sequences are MDHEN and SYDVKM. CDR3 length equals 21 residues. V shed 4 bases and J 0 bases; nucleotides not matched to a gene: 20. The CDR3 is CASSSYPSWGQILSTNEKLFF. Written as DNA, the CDR3 is TGTGCCAGCAGTTCCTACCCCTCCTGGGGACAGATCCTATCAACTAATGAAAAACTGTTTTTT. Filled out from reference TRBV28 and TRBJ1-4, the complete variable domain reads DVKVTQSSRYLVKRTGEKVFLECVQDMDHENMFWYRQDPGLGLRLIYFSYDVKMKEKGDIPEGYSVSREKKERFSLILESASTNQTSMYLCASSSYPSWGQILSTNEKLFFGSGTQLSVL.

This chain links TRBV7-9 with TRBJ1-2, with D unclear. CDR3 length: 13 amino acids. Germline V lookup: CDR1 SEHNR, CDR2 FQNEAQ (reference sequence). Trimming took 4 bases from V and 1 from J, leaving 7 bases between them. CDR3 in amino acids: CASSSTDNYGYTF. CDR3 sequence (DNA): TGTGCCAGCAGCTCAACAGATAACTATGGCTACACCTTC.

V and J are TRBV5-5 and TRBJ1-3, with D possibly TRBD1 on 5 matching bases. Trimming stripped 2 bases from V and 8 bases from J, with 11 bases between. CDR1 is SGHKS, CDR2 YYEKEE, per germline (reference sequence). The CDR3 spans 13 residues. Here the CDR3 DNA reads TGTGCCAGCAGCTTCCAGGGAGGAGACACCATATATTTT. It specifies CASSFQGGDTIYF.

This chain connects TRBV30 to TRBJ1-6, with 8 bases fitting TRBD1. This CDR3 comprises 14 residues. Germline lookup yields CDR1 GTSNPN and CDR2 SVGIG (reference sequence). V gave up 3 bases and J gave up 9 bases; unmatched junction bases: 7. CDR3 coding DNA: TGTGCCTGGAGCCGAGGACAGGGCGGTTCACCCCTCCACTTT. Its protein product is CAWSRGQGGSPLHF.

V gene TRBV5-5 combines with J gene TRBJ2-2; D possibly corresponds to TRBD1 (5 bases). V was pared by 6 bases and J by 5 bases, with 17 bases between. This CDR3 has 15 residues. The germline CDR1 and CDR2 sequences are SGHKS and YYEKEE (reference sequence). The CDR3 nucleotides are TGTGCCAGCACCCCCGACAGATGGGGTACCGGGGAGCTGTTTTTT. Amino acid sequence: CASTPDRWGTGELFF.

The rearrangement links TRBV5-7 to TRBJ1-5, with D uncertain. TRBV5-7 is placed among ORFs of uncertain function. Trimming pared 4 bases from V and 5 bases from J, leaving 16 bases between. CDR3 length equals 15 residues. The CDR3 sequence: CASSPGLGRDQPQHF. The DNA for the CDR3 is TGTGCCAGCAGCCCCGGACTTGGGAGGGATCAGCCCCAGCATTTT.

This chain joins TRBV5-8 and TRBJ1-1, with D uncertain. CDR3 length: 11 residues. V shed 1 base and J shed 7 bases, with 5 bases lying between them. Germline assignment: CDR1 SGHTS and CDR2 YDEGEE. The CDR3 loop is CASSLYIEAFF. Here the CDR3 DNA reads TGTGCCAGCAGCTTGTATATTGAAGCTTTCTTT.

The V gene is TRBV25-1, the J gene TRBJ1-6; 7 bases are shared with TRBD1. CDR1 is MGHDK, CDR2 SYGVNS, per germline. Germline trimming cut 4 bases from V and 10 bases from J; bases unmatched to any gene: 16. The CDR3 consists of 17 residues. This CDR3 reads CASSAAGGVGLGSPLHF. CDR3 DNA sequence: TGTGCCAGCAGTGCGGCAGGGGGAGTAGGGTTGGGATCACCCCTCCACTTT.

This chain connects TRBV19 to TRBJ2-3; D is perhaps TRBD1 or TRBD2 (5 bases each). The germline V and J ends were trimmed by 6 bases and 4 bases, with 8 bases remaining between them. The CDR3 totals 12 residues. Germline V gene data show CDR1 as LNHDA and CDR2 as SQIVND (reference sequence). CDR3 amino acids: CASRQEADTQYF. The CDR3, as DNA: TGTGCCAGTAGACAGGAGGCAGATACGCAGTATTTT.

This rearrangement joins TRBV5-4 to TRBJ1-4; D unresolved. Germline V gene sequence: CDR1 SGHNT, CDR2 YYREEE (reference sequence). V lost 4 bases to trimming and J lost 8 bases, with 18 bases between them. The length of the CDR3 is 15 residues. This CDR3 is CASSQRPEGREKLFF. The CDR3 nucleotides are TGTGCCAGCAGCCAAAGACCCGAAGGGAGGGAAAAACTGTTTTTT.

The V call is TRBV28, the J call TRBJ1-1, with unresolved D. Germline lookup yields CDR1 MDHEN and CDR2 SYDVKM. Trimming took off 4 bases at V and 4 bases at J, with 7 bases between the two ends. The CDR3 is made up of 12 amino acids. The CDR3 DNA reads TGTGCCAGCAGTTCTGCGGGCACTGAAGCTTTCTTT. Translating it yields CASSSAGTEAFF.

In this sample, this clone turned up a few times. The V gene is TRBV5-1, the J gene TRBJ1-6; 12 bases match TRBD1. The CDR3 loop spans 15 amino acids. CDR1 SGHRS and CDR2 YFSETQ come from the germline V gene. J lost 7 bases, V lost 4 bases, and 3 bases had no gene match. The DNA for the CDR3 is TGCGCCAGCAGCCCAGGGACAGGGGGCAATTCACCCCTCCACTTT. The encoded protein is CASSPGTGGNSPLHF.

This clone was found a few times. The gene calls are TRBV18 and TRBJ1-1, with a weak D call TRBD1 (5 bases). The V end was cut by 6 bases, the J end by 3 bases, with 8 bases between. Germline V gene data show CDR1 as KGHSH and CDR2 as LQKENI. This CDR3 region has 12 residues. CDR3: CASSQGDTEAFF. CDR3 sequence (DNA): TGTGCCAGCTCGCAAGGGGACACTGAAGCTTTCTTT.

V usage is TRBV6-1 and J usage is TRBJ1-2, with 8 bases lining up with TRBD1. This CDR3 has 16 residues. The V gene end was trimmed by 1 base and the J gene end by 7 bases; junction bases not matched to a gene: 11. From germline, CDR1 is MNHNS and CDR2 SASEGT. CDR3 DNA: TGTGCCAGCAGTGAAGTGCAGGCGATACAGGGGGTTGGCTACACCTTC. This sequence encodes CASSEVQAIQGVGYTF.

The chain is built from TRBV12-5 and TRBJ1-3; D is perhaps TRBD1 (5 bases). This CDR3 is 15 amino acids long. V gave up 3 bases and J gave up 0 bases, with 9 bases separating them. From germline, CDR1 is LGHNT and CDR2 FRNRAP. The CDR3 protein is CASGFLGGSGNTIYF. The CDR3 DNA sequence: TGTGCTAGTGGTTTTCTCGGGGGCTCTGGAAACACCATATATTTT.

The chain joins TRBV18 to TRBJ1-6; TRBD1 matches at 7 bases. The V segment lost 3 bases and the J segment 9 bases; nucleotides outside the gene matches: 20. The germline CDR1 and CDR2 sequences are KGHSH and LQKENI. This CDR3 is 19 amino acids long. This chain's CDR3 is CASSPKLLDRSSDRSPLHF. As DNA, the CDR3 is TGTGCCAGCTCACCCAAATTACTGGACAGGTCCTCGGATCGTTCACCCCTCCACTTT.

V gene TRBV7-9 combines with J gene TRBJ1-4, with 11 positions matching TRBD1. The CDR3 extends over 15 amino acids. Germline CDR1 is SEHNR and CDR2 is FQNEAQ (reference sequence). The V segment lost 5 bases and the J segment 7 bases; nucleotides outside the gene matches: 6. The CDR3 DNA reads as TGTGCCAGCAGCCTATGGACAGGGGGCGTTGAAAAACTGTTTTTT. This translates into CASSLWTGGVEKLFF.

The sample holds a few counts of this clone. This rearrangement joins TRBV2 to TRBJ2-7; 7 nucleotides match TRBD2. The trim removed 5 bases at V and 2 bases at J, leaving 15 bases unmatched. This CDR3 comprises 17 residues. Germline values: CDR1 SNHLY, CDR2 FYNNEI. CDR3 sequence: CASSYVRGVQSTYEQYF. In DNA, the CDR3 is TGTGCCAGCAGTTACGTCCGGGGGGTCCAGTCCACCTACGAGCAGTACTTC.

The V call is TRBV5-6, the J call TRBJ1-1; perhaps TRBD1 as D (5 bases). V was pared by 1 base and J by 4 bases, with 5 bases between. This CDR3 has 12 amino acids. In germline, CDR1 is SGHDT, CDR2 YYEEEE. Here the CDR3 reads CASSLQGTEAFF. CDR3 nucleotides: TGTGCCAGCAGCTTGCAGGGCACTGAAGCTTTCTTT. The complete variable domain, with remaining parts taken from reference TRBV5-6 and TRBJ1-1, reads DAGVTQSPTHLIKTRGQQVTLRCSPKSGHDTVSWYQQALGQGPQFIFQYYEEEERQRGNFPDRFSGHQFPNYSSELNVNALLLGDSALYLCASSLQGTEAFFGQGTRLTVV.

The rearrangement uses TRBV7-9 and TRBJ1-1; tentatively, D is TRBD1 (5 bases). The CDR3 runs 17 residues. Trimming took off 5 bases at V and 6 bases at J, with 25 bases between the two ends. Germline CDR1 SEHNR, CDR2 FQNEAQ (reference sequence). Written as DNA, the CDR3 is TGTGCCAGCAGCCCTATTGAATTTGCAGGGTTGGGCGCTGAAGCTTTCTTT. Its translation: CASSPIEFAGLGAEAFF.

V and J are TRBV5-1 and TRBJ2-1, with TRBD2 matching over 8 bases. Germline V gene sequence: CDR1 SGHRS, CDR2 YFSETQ. The CDR3 covers 15 residues. V lost 3 bases and J lost 5; bases outside the gene matches: 7. CDR3: CASSSVAGRDNEQFF. For the CDR3, the DNA is TGCGCCAGCAGCTCTGTAGCGGGGAGAGACAATGAGCAGTTCTTC.

The V call is TRBV6-5, the J call TRBJ2-7; D perhaps matches TRBD2 (6 bases). Trimming pared 11 bases from V and 6 bases from J, leaving 11 bases between. Germline V gene data show CDR1 as MNHEY and CDR2 as SVGAGI. This CDR3 comprises 10 residues. The CDR3 bases are TGTGCCTCGGGGAGGACCGAGCAGTACTTC. It specifies CASGRTEQYF.

V is TRBV6-4 and J is TRBJ2-1; TRBD2 matches 11 bases. Trimming removed 5 bases from V and 4 bases from J; junction bases left unmatched: 4. The germline CDR1 and CDR2 sequences are MRHNA and SNTAGT. The CDR3 has 15 amino acids. The CDR3 DNA sequence: TGTGCCAGCAGTCGACTAGCGGGAATTTACAATGAGCAGTTCTTC. It yields the protein CASSRLAGIYNEQFF.